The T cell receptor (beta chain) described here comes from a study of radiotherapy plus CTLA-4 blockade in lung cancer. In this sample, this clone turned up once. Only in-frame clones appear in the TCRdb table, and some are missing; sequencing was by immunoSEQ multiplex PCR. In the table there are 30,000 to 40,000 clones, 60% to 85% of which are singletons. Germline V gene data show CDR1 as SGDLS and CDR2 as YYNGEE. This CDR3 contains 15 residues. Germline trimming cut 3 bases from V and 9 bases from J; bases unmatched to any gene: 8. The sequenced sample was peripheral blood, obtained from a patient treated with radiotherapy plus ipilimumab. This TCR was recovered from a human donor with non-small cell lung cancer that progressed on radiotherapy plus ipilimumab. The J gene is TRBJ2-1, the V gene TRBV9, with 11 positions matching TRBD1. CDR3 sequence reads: CASSADVGQGVEQFF. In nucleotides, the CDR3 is TGTGCCAGCAGCGCCGACGTGGGACAGGGGGTTGAGCAGTTCTTC.